The rows below give T cell receptor beta chains drawn from one sample of a study of blood T cell repertoires in COVID-19. Sequencing used immunoSEQ multiplex PCR; TCRdb keeps in-frame clones, though not all of them. The sample yields around 70,000 clones, 84% seen once. Input material: peripheral blood. Receptors were obtained from a man between 70 and 80 years old with acute or convalescent COVID-19. Both conserved end residues are part of each CDR3. The D gene is left open where the match is weak. Only some rows state a clone size, as once, few, many or a class for expanded clones.

j_call | clone_size | d_call | v_call | cdr3_nt | cdr3_aa
TRBJ2-3 | NA | TRBD2 | TRBV9 | TGTGCCAGCAGCGTAGGCCCAGCGGGGGGGGAGACAGATACGCAGTATTTT | CASSVGPAGGETDTQYF
TRBJ1-3 | NA | NA | TRBV6-6 | TGTGCCAGCAGTTACGAGGCCCCTGGAAACACCATATATTTT | CASSYEAPGNTIYF
TRBJ1-6 | NA | NA | TRBV4-3 | TGCGCCAGCAGCCAAGGGGGGCCAGCATATAATTCACCCCTCCACTTT | CASSQGGPAYNSPLHF
TRBJ2-3 | NA | TRBD1 | TRBV7-3 | TGTGCCAGCAGCCCCCGGACAGGGTGGGGGGATACGCAGTATTTT | CASSPRTGWGDTQYF
TRBJ1-1 | once | NA | TRBV7-3 | TGTGCCAGCAGCCGAATCGGTTCCCCCCCTCCGGGTACTGAAGCTTTCTTT | CASSRIGSPPPGTEAFF
TRBJ2-7 | NA | TRBD2 | TRBV6-6 | TGTGCCAGCAGTTACGGGGGGGAGGGCCCTTACGAGCAGTACTTC | CASSYGGEGPYEQYF
TRBJ1-4 | NA | TRBD1 | TRBV9 | TGTGCCAGCAATCAGGGACAGGGGGACGAAAAACTGTTTTTT | CASNQGQGDEKLFF
TRBJ2-7 | NA | NA | TRBV28 | TGTGCCAGCAGTTTATCCAGCGGAGGATCCTACGAGCAGTACTTC | CASSLSSGGSYEQYF
TRBJ2-3 | NA | TRBD1 | TRBV24-1 | TGTGCCACCAGTGATTCACAGGGGATCACAGATACGCAGTATTTT | CATSDSQGITDTQYF
TRBJ1-1 | few | TRBD1 | TRBV24-1 | TGTGCCACCAGTGGGGAACAGGGGCCCCTGTTCTTT | CATSGEQGPLFF
TRBJ1-2 | NA | NA | TRBV18 | TGTGCCAGCTCACAAAACCCGGGGGTAACGAACTATGGCTACACCTTC | CASSQNPGVTNYGYTF
TRBJ2-3 | NA | NA | TRBV10-2 | TGCGCCACCGGAGGATCAGGGGTGTTAGATACGCAGTATTTT | CATGGSGVLDTQYF
TRBJ1-3 | few | NA | TRBV9 | TGTGCCAGCAGCGTGACAGGCCTTATCTCTGGAAACACCATATATTTT | CASSVTGLISGNTIYF
TRBJ2-5 | NA | NA | TRBV7-3 | TGTGCCAGCAGCCCTACCGGTGTAGAGACCCAGTACTTC | CASSPTGVETQYF
TRBJ2-1 | once | TRBD2 | TRBV10-3 | TGTGCCATCAGCAGCGGGAGCTCCTACAATGAGCAGTTCTTC | CAISSGSSYNEQFF
TRBJ1-1 | NA | TRBD1 | TRBV6-5 | TGTGCCAGCAGTCAAACCCAGGGGGCCGGCACTGAAGCTTTCTTT | CASSQTQGAGTEAFF
TRBJ2-2 | few | TRBD1 | TRBV5-1 | TGCGCCAGCAGCCCGAAGACAGGGGACACCGGGGAGCTGTTTTTT | CASSPKTGDTGELFF
TRBJ2-2 | NA | NA | TRBV6-5 | TGTGCCTGCGGGGCAAGCGGCACCGGGGAGCTGTTTTTT | CACGASGTGELFF
TRBJ1-3 | few | NA | TRBV6-5 | TGTGCCAGCACCGGCGGGGGCTCTGGAAACACCATATATTTT | CASTGGGSGNTIYF
TRBJ2-7 | NA | NA | TRBV7-6 | TGTGCCAGCAGCTTAGCGGGGCCTTGGGAGCAGTACTTC | CASSLAGPWEQYF
TRBJ1-6 | NA | TRBD1 | TRBV10-3 | TGTGCCATCAGTGAGTCTACCCCGGGACAGGCCGGTCGGCCCCTCCACTTT | CAISESTPGQAGRPLHF
TRBJ2-7 | NA | TRBD1 | TRBV7-6 | TGTGCCAGCAGCTTAAGGAGACAGGGATCCTACGAGCAGTACTTC | CASSLRRQGSYEQYF
TRBJ2-7 | NA | TRBD1 | TRBV30 | TGTGCCTGGAGTCTTCGCCGGGACAGGGGCTACGAGCAGTACTTC | CAWSLRRDRGYEQYF
TRBJ2-3 | NA | TRBD2 | TRBV7-9 | TGTGCCAGCAGCTCTCCGGGACTAGCGGGAGGGCCGGATACGCAGTATTTT | CASSSPGLAGGPDTQYF
TRBJ1-1 | NA | NA | TRBV19 | TGTGCCAGTACTTTTGACACTGAAGCTTTCTTT | CASTFDTEAFF
TRBJ1-2 | NA | TRBD1 | TRBV27 | TGTGCCAGCGCCCTCGGGAGGACAGGGAATACTTATGGCTACACCTTC | CASALGRTGNTYGYTF
TRBJ2-7 | NA | NA | TRBV6-5 | TGTGCCAGCAGGGGGACTCCTACCTACGAGCAGTACTTC | CASRGTPTYEQYF
TRBJ1-2 | few | NA | TRBV29-1 | TGCAGCGTTTTAGGGGATGGCTATGGCTACACCTTC | CSVLGDGYGYTF
TRBJ2-1 | NA | NA | TRBV4-3 | TGCGCCAGCAGCCAAGGGTTGCGGAATGAGCAGTTCTTC | CASSQGLRNEQFF
TRBJ1-4 | few | NA | TRBV10-3 | TGTGCCATCAGTGAGTCCGGGTCCAGGGGTGGCGAAAAACTGTTTTTT | CAISESGSRGGEKLFF
TRBJ1-5 | many | TRBD1 | TRBV7-9 | TGTGCCAGCAGCCCAGGGGGGCAGCCCCAGCATTTT | CASSPGGQPQHF
TRBJ1-6 | NA | NA | TRBV5-6 | TGTGCCAGCAGCTTGGGGGGGGTCAGGTATTCACCCCTCCACTTT | CASSLGGVRYSPLHF
TRBJ2-5 | NA | NA | TRBV7-7 | TGTGCTAGCAGCTCGACAGGTCTTTTAGGAGAGACCCAGTACTTC | CASSSTGLLGETQYF
TRBJ2-7 | once | NA | TRBV29-1 | TGCAGCGTAACCGGGACTGGGAGCTCCTACGAGCAGTACTTC | CSVTGTGSSYEQYF
TRBJ2-1 | once | TRBD2 | TRBV7-3 | TGTGCCAGCAGTTTTAGCGGGAGCTCCTACAATGAGCAGTTCTTC | CASSFSGSSYNEQFF
TRBJ2-1 | NA | NA | TRBV6-5 | TGTGCCAGCACCCGAGGGGGGGTGGATGAGCAGTTCTTC | CASTRGGVDEQFF
TRBJ1-4 | NA | TRBD1 | TRBV13 | TGTGCCAGCAGCTTCAGGACAGGATTATCGGCAACTAATGAAAAACTGTTTTTT | CASSFRTGLSATNEKLFF
TRBJ2-1 | NA | TRBD2 | TRBV7-6 | TGTGCCAGCAGCCCGGGACTAGGGCCTCTAAATGAGCAGTTCTTC | CASSPGLGPLNEQFF
TRBJ1-2 | NA | NA | TRBV5-8 | TGTGCCAGCAGCTTGGGAACTGTCAGAGGTGGCTACACCTTC | CASSLGTVRGGYTF
TRBJ2-1 | NA | NA | TRBV28 | TGTGCCAGCAGGGTCCGGGGGTACAATGAGCAGTTCTTC | CASRVRGYNEQFF
TRBJ1-5 | once | NA | TRBV19 | TGTGCCAGTAGTACCACGCCAGGTCTTGGGCAGCCCCAGCATTTT | CASSTTPGLGQPQHF
TRBJ1-2 | NA | NA | TRBV12-3/TRBV12-4 | TGTGCCAGCACCCAAGGGACATTAGGAGGCTACACCTTC | CASTQGTLGGYTF
TRBJ2-1 | NA | NA | TRBV11-1 | TGTGCCAGCAGCTTGGATGGGGCTTGGGTAAACAATGAGCAGTTCTTC | CASSLDGAWVNNEQFF
TRBJ2-5 | once | TRBD1 | TRBV11-3 | TGTGCCAGCAGCCCGGGACAGGGAGGTGGGCAAGAGACCCAGTACTTC | CASSPGQGGGQETQYF
TRBJ1-5 | NA | NA | TRBV3-1/TRBV3-2 | TGTGCCAGCAGCCACCCGGATCAGCCCCAGCATTTT | CASSHPDQPQHF
TRBJ1-1 | NA | NA | TRBV5-1 | TGCGCCAGCAGCTTGAATGCGGGAGACACTGAAGCTTTCTTT | CASSLNAGDTEAFF
TRBJ2-5 | NA | TRBD1 | TRBV11-2 | TGTGCCAGCAGCTTAGGTCCAGGGGGCCAAGAGACCCAGTACTTC | CASSLGPGGQETQYF
TRBJ1-1 | NA | TRBD1 | TRBV10-3 | TGTGCCATCAGTGAGTCGATTAGGACAGGGGGCACTGAAGCTTTCTTT | CAISESIRTGGTEAFF
TRBJ2-4 | NA | NA | TRBV7-2 | TGTGCCAGCAGCCCCTCGGGGGGCCGGTTAGACATTCAGTACTTC | CASSPSGGRLDIQYF